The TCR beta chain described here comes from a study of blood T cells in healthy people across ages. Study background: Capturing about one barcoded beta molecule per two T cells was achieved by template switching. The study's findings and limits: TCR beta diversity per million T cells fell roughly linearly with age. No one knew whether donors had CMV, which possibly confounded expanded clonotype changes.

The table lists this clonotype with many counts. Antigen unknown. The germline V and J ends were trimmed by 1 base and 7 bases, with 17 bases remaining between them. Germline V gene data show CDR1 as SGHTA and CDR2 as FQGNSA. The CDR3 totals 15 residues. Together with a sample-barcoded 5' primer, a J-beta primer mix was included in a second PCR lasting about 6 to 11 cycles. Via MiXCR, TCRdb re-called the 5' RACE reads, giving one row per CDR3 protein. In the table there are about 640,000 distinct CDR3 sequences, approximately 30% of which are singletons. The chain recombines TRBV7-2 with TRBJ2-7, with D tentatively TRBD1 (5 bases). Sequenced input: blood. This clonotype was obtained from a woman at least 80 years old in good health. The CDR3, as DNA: TGTGCCAGCAGCTTAGAATTCCGCAGGGTGCAAGAGCAGTACTTC. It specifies CASSLEFRRVQEQYF.